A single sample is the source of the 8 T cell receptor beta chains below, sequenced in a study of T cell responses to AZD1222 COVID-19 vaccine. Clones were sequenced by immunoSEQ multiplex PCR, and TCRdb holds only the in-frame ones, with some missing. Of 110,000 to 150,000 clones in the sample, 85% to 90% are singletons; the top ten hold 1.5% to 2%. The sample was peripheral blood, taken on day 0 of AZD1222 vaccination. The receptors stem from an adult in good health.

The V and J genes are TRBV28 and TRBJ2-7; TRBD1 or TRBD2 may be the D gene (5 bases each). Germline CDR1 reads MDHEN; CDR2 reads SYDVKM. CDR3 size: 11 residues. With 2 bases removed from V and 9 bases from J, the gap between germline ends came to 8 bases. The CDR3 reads CASSLRGPQYF. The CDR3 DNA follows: TGTGCCAGCAGTTTACGGGGCCCGCAGTACTTC.

Here the CDR3 reads CASSVVGPPNTGELFF. The CDR3, as DNA: TGTGCCAGCAGCGTGGTCGGGCCTCCGAACACCGGGGAGCTGTTTTTT. V and J are TRBV9 and TRBJ2-2; no clear D gene. Germline V gene sequence: CDR1 SGDLS, CDR2 YYNGEE. Trimming removed 2 bases at V and 0 bases at J, with 11 bases between. The CDR3 totals 16 residues.

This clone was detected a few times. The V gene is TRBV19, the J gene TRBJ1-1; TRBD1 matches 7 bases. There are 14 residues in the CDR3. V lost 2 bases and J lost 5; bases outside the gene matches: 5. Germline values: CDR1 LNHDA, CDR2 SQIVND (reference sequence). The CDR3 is CASSITGVETEAFF. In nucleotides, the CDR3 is TGTGCCAGTAGTATAACAGGGGTGGAGACTGAAGCTTTCTTT.

DNA of the CDR3: TGTGCCTGGTACTCCGGGACAGGGGACACTGAAGCTTTCTTT. The encoded protein is CAWYSGTGDTEAFF. The rearrangement joins TRBV30 to TRBJ1-1, with 10 bases fitting TRBD1. The CDR3 is 14 amino acids. Germline V lookup: CDR1 GTSNPN, CDR2 SVGIG (reference sequence). Germline trimming cut 5 bases from V and 3 bases from J; bases unmatched to any gene: 6. The full variable domain, completed using reference TRBV30 and TRBJ1-1, is SQTIHQWPATLVQPVGSPLSLECTVEGTSNPNLYWYRQAAGRGLQLLFYSVGIGQISSEVPQNLSASRPQDRQFILSSKKLLLSDSGFYLCAWYSGTGDTEAFFGQGTRLTVV.

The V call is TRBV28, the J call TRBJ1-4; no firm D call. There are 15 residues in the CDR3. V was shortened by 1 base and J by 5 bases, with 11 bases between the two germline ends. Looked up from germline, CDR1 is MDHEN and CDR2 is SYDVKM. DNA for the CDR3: TGTGCCAGCAGTTTATACGGCAGAGAGAATGAAAAACTGTTTTTT. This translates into CASSLYGRENEKLFF.

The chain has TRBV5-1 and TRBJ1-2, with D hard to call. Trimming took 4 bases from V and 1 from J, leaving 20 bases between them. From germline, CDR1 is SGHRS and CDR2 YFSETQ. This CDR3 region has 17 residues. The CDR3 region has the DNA TGCGCCAGCAGCGCGGCAGAGCCTCACTACATTAACTATGGCTACACCTTC. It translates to CASSAAEPHYINYGYTF.

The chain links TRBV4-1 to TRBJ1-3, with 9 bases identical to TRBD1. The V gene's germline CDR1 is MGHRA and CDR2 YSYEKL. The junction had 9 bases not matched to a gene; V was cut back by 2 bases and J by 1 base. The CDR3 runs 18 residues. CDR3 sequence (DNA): TGCGCCAGCAGCCAACCTACCCGAGGGACAGGGTCTGGAAACACCATATATTTT. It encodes CASSQPTRGTGSGNTIYF.

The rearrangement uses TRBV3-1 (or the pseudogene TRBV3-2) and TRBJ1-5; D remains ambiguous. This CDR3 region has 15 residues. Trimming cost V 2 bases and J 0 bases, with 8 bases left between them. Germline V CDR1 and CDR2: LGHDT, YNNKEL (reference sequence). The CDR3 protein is CASSQFRDSNQPQHF. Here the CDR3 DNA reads TGTGCCAGCAGCCAATTTAGGGATAGCAATCAGCCCCAGCATTTT.